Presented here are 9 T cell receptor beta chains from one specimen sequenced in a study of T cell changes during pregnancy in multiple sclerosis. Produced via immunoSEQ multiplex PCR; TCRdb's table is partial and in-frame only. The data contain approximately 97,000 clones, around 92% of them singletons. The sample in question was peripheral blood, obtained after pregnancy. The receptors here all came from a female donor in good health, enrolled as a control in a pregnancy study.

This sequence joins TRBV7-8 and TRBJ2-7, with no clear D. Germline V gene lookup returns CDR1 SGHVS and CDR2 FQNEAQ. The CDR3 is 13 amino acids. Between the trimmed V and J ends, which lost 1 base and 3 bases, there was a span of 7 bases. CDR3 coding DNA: TGTGCCAGCAGCTTAGAAGTAGTCTACGAGCAGTACTTC. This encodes CASSLEVVYEQYF.

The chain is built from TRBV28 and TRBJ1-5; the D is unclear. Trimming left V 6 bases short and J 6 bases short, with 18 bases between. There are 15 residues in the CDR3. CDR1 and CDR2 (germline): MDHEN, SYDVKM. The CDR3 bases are TGTGCCAGCAGAAGTGTGGTATGGGAGAGTCAGCCCCAGCATTTT. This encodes CASRSVVWESQPQHF.

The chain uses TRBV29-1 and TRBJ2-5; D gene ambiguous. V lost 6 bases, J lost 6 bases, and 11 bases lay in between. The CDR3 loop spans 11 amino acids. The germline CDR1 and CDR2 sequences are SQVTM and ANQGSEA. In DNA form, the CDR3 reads TGCAGCGTCGAGGAGACGAAGACCCAGTACTTC. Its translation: CSVEETKTQYF.

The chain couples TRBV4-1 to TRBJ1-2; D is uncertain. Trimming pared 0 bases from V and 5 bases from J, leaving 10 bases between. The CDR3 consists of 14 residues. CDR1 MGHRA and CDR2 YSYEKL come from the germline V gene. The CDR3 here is CASSQEAGGYGYTF. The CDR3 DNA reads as TGCGCCAGCAGCCAAGAGGCGGGAGGATATGGCTACACCTTC.

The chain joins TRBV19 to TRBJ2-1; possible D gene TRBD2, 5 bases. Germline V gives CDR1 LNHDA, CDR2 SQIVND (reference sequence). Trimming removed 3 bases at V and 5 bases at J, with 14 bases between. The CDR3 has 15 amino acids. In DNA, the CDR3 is TGTGCCAGTAGTATTTCCGGGGTTGAGCACAATGAGCAGTTCTTC. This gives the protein CASSISGVEHNEQFF.

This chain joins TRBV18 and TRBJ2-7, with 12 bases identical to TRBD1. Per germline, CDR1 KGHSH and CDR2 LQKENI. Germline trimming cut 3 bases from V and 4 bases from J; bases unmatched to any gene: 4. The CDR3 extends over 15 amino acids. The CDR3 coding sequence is TGTGCCAGCTCACCGGGGACAGGGGGCTGGTACGAGCAGTACTTC. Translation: CASSPGTGGWYEQYF.

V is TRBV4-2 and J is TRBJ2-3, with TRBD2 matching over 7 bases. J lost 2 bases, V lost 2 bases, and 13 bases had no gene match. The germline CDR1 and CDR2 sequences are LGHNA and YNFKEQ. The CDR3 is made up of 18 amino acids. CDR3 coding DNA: TGTGCCAGCAGCCAATTGGGCCGCGGGGGAAGTATCACAGATACGCAGTATTTT. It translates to CASSQLGRGGSITDTQYF.

The CDR3 loop reads CASSLDRGLLSGNTIYF. The CDR3 DNA reads as TGTGCCAGCAGCTTGGACAGGGGCCTTCTCTCTGGAAACACCATATATTTT. The genes are TRBV7-2 and TRBJ1-3, with 9 nucleotides matching TRBD1. Germline lookup yields CDR1 SGHTA and CDR2 FQGNSA. The CDR3 is made up of 17 amino acids. Trimming took 3 bases from V and 0 from J; bases not matched to a gene: 6.

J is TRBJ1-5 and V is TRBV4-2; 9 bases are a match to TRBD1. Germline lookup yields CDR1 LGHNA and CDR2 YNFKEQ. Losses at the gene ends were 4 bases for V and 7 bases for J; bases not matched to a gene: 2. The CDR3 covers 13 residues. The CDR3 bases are TGTGCCAGCAGCCGGACAGGGGAACAGCCCCAGCATTTT. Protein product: CASSRTGEQPQHF.